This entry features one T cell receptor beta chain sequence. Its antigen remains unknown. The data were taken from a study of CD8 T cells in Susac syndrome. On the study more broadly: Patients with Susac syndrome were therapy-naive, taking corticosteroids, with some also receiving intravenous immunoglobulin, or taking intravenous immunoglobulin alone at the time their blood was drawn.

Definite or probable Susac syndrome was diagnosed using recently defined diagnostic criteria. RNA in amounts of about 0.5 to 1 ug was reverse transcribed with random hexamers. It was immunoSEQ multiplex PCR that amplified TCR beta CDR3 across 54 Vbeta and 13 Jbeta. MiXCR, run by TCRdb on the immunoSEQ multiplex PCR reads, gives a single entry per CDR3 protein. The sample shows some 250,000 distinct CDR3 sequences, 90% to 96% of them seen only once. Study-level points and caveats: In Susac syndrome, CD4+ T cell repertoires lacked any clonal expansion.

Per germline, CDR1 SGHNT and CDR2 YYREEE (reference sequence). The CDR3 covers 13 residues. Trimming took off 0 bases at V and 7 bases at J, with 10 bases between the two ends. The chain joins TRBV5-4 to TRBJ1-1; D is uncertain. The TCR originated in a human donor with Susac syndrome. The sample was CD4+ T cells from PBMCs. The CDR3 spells CASSLEARGEAFF. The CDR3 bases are TGTGCCAGCAGCTTGGAAGCAAGAGGTGAAGCTTTCTTT.